This T cell receptor beta chain derives from a study of blood T cell repertoires in COVID-19 (dated by TCRdb to 2018 to 2021). Concerning the study at large: Samples from collaborators originated in the United States, Italy and Spain and spanned both the acute and convalescent phases of COVID-19. The material from the prospective study consisted of cDNA or gDNA derived from T cells, B-cell-depleted T cells, or PBMCs. Deeply sampled blood TCRbeta repertoires from subjects exposed to, actively infected with, or recovered from COVID-19 were included in the dataset. The repertoires were released in a freely available public database intended as a resource for research on the immune response to SARS-CoV-2. The samples were drawn from the first 160 participants of the ongoing ImmuneRACE study and from over 950 subjects provided by 6 global collaborators. Nearly every sample came with metadata listing a de-identified subject ID, COVID-19 status, age in years and sex. Where available, HLA class I and class II types were obtained from metadata supplied by the sample provider rather than from assay-based typing.

The immunoSEQ Assay, a bias-controlled multiplex PCR, was used to amplify TCRbeta CDR3 regions from genomic DNA. From the authors' description of their analysis: The number of nucleated cells in each sample was estimated from the amplification of reference gene primers within the assay. To quantify the absolute abundance of each unique TCRbeta CDR3 rearrangement, sequence reads were collapsed and filtered. Productive Simpson clonality was computed per sample as the square root of Simpson's diversity index over productive rearrangements. This immuneACCESS table, as held by TCRdb, lists in-frame sequences with V and J called but not all clones. Of the missing ones, under half trace to an unresolved V gene in checked studies; the others have no known cause. Clonal size and the V and J genes are those of that table, whereas D and trimming came from the DNA. The sample has roughly 54,000 clones on record, about 90% of them singletons. Clones ranked in the top ten supply approximately 7.6% of the sample.

Each collaborating institution followed its own protocols to collect whole blood in K2EDTA tubes. For TCRbeta analysis, collaborator samples were shipped as frozen whole blood, as isolated PBMCs, or as DNA extracted from either sample type. Study-wide conclusions, independent of this receptor: How much clinical and demographic metadata was included differed by source and by participant, and the metadata was provided uncurated.

With regard to this clone: Its antigen is not yet known. No quality values exist for individual bases; no much larger clone is one base distant.

From the germline V gene, CDR1 is SGDLS and CDR2 is YYNGEE. The V and J ends are trimmed by 3 bases and 1 base, leaving 13 bases between them. The CDR3, from cysteine to phenylalanine, totals 15 residues. The only DNA kept is the CDR3, 45 bases in frame from the first base. This sequence originates from a woman between 55 and 75 years old with active or convalescent COVID-19. Sequenced sample: peripheral blood. Here the chain combines TRBV9 and TRBJ1-2; 6 matching bases give a weak D call of TRBD1. CDR3 region: CASSANRESNYGYTF. The DNA sequence is TGTGCCAGCAGCGCTAACAGGGAGAGTAACTATGGCTACACCTTC.